This T cell receptor (beta chain) was obtained from a study of T cell repertoires in cytomegalovirus infection (dated by TCRdb to the late 2010s). Regarding the research as a whole: The peptide stimulations were aimed at well-studied HLA-B-restricted epitopes as well as recently identified HLA-C-restricted CMV epitopes, whose presentation resists viral immunomodulation. The HLA type of each donor mattered for the analysis, because public TCR beta signatures pointed to carriage of CMV infection along with the matching HLA type. Beyond this particular receptor, the publication reports: In both this cohort and an independent cohort of several hundred donors, the cumulative frequency of public TCR beta family members distinguished carriers of CMV infection plus the relevant HLA type. In the ex vivo response, HLA-C-restricted CMV-specific TCR beta clonotypes were dominant, and in two of eight donors the single most frequent clonotype came from this HLA-C-restricted group.

This clonotype was recorded a few times. There is no known antigen for this receptor. Base qualities are not at hand, and no much larger clone is one base apart. This specimen's treatment or condition label, interpreted: in vitro stimulation with specific CMV peptide epitopes to enrich CMV-specific T cells. Sequencing was performed on an Illumina HiSeq 1500. The public reads were run again by TCRdb, first through fastp at Q25 and then through MiXCR, and only productive beta chains were kept. Duplicate CDR3 protein sequences are folded into a single record with the most common DNA and genes. This sample has roughly 920,000 distinct CDR3 sequences in its table, and about a third of those were observed once. The ten most abundant clones make up about an eighth of the sample. Its CDR3 holds 14 amino acids, cysteine through phenylalanine. Of all the DNA, just the CDR3 is kept, 42 bases in frame from base 1. CDR1 and CDR2 are read off the germline V gene (reference sequence) as MNHEY and SMNVEV. V loses 3 bases of germline sequence and J loses 0 bases, and the interval between the two ends is 8 bases.

The rearranged segments are TRBV27 and TRBJ1-1, with no confident D gene call. This receptor was taken from a human donor in good health (CMV status not recorded). Some clones in this sample may be carry-over from other donors' samples. This specimen consisted of cultured CD8+ T cells from PBMCs, obtained from culture after CMV antigen stimulation. The bases are TGTGCCAGCAGTTTTGGGGTCATGAACACTGAAGCTTTCTTT. This gives the protein CASSFGVMNTEAFF.